The 10 T cell receptor beta chains presented below share a single source sample, sequenced in a study of regulatory T cells in long-lasting Graves disease. Sequencing libraries for TCR beta were prepared with iRepertoire HTBI primers and Arm-PCR of CDR3 regions. One entry per CDR3 protein results from TCRdb running MiXCR on the multiplex PCR reads. The table has some 320,000 distinct CDR3 sequences, more than 15% seen once; the top ten hold around 37%. Sample time point: newly diagnosed GD, antithyroid drugs for less than 3 months. PBMCs were the source of the RNA used for TCR sequencing. The sequences come from peripheral blood mononuclear cells (PBMCs), collected at new diagnosis, from a patient treated with antithyroid drugs. The receptors come from a female donor with Graves disease.

This chain uses TRBV6-1 with TRBJ1-2; 9 positions match TRBD1. After removal of 8 bases from V and 3 bases from J, the junction contained 1 base not matched to a gene. The CDR3 has 12 amino acids. CDR1 is MNHNS and CDR2 is SASEGT in the germline V gene. The chain's CDR3 is CASWTGDYGYTF. CDR3 bases: TGTGCCAGCTGGACAGGGGACTATGGCTACACCTTC.

The chain combines TRBV6-5 with TRBJ1-1, with D perhaps matching TRBD1 (5 bases). Germline lookup yields CDR1 MNHEY and CDR2 SVGAGI. Trimming removed 2 bases at V and 3 bases at J, with 16 bases between. The CDR3 contains 16 residues. Here the CDR3 reads CASSYIWGGRDTEAFF. DNA of the CDR3: TGTGCCAGCAGTTACATCTGGGGGGGAAGGGACACTGAAGCTTTCTTT.

The chain combines TRBV20-1 with TRBJ2-4; maybe TRBD2 (6 bases). Trimming removed 2 bases from V and 0 bases from J, with 14 bases in between. Germline V gene lookup returns CDR1 DFQATT and CDR2 SNEGSKA (reference sequence). The CDR3 contains 16 residues. The CDR3 here is CSARSSGDLAKNIQYF. The CDR3 DNA reads TGCAGTGCTAGATCCTCGGGGGACTTAGCCAAAAACATTCAGTACTTC.

This clonotype showed up many times. The chain uses TRBV30 and TRBJ1-2; D might be TRBD1 (6 bases). CDR1 and CDR2 (germline): GTSNPN, SVGIG (reference sequence). Deletions cut 1 base from V and 6 bases from J, with 15 bases between. The CDR3 runs 14 residues. The CDR3 DNA is TGTGCCTGGAGTGCGGTCAACAGGGCGGATGGCTACACCTTC. Its protein is CAWSAVNRADGYTF.

The chain joins TRBV5-6 to TRBJ1-4; D ambiguous. Between the trimmed V and J ends, which lost 0 bases and 14 bases, there was a span of 17 bases. The CDR3 extends over 14 amino acids. The germline V gene encodes CDR1 SGHDT and CDR2 YYEEEE. The CDR3 is CASSLARTHSGLFF. CDR3 DNA sequence: TGTGCCAGCAGCTTGGCCAGGACCCACTCGGGGCTGTTTTTT.

Comments on this clonotype: This may come from a read error, since a much larger clone is one base off. The CDR3 does not close with the conserved phenylalanine or tryptophan, likely indicating a read error. This sequence joins TRBV7-3 and TRBJ1-6; tentatively, D is TRBD1 (5 bases). CDR3 length: 13 residues. Germline values: CDR1 SGHTA, CDR2 FQGTGA. V dropped 2 bases and J dropped 7 bases, with 6 bases sitting between them. The CDR3 nucleotides are TGTGCCAGCAGCTTAGACAGCAATTCACCCCTCCACTTG. Its protein product is CASSLDSNSPLHL.

This clonotype was seen ten or more times. This chain uses TRBV5-1 with TRBJ2-7; a weak D match, TRBD2 (7 bases). Germline CDR1 SGHRS, CDR2 YFSETQ. The V end was cut by 5 bases, the J end by 0 bases, with 15 bases between. This CDR3 is 15 amino acids long. CDR3 nucleotide sequence: TGCGCCAGCAGAGGGGGGGCAGCGGCCTCCTACGAGCAGTACTTC. Encoded protein: CASRGGAAASYEQYF.

This clonotype appeared many times. This rearrangement joins TRBV9 to TRBJ2-2; the D gene is possibly TRBD2 (6 bases). V was clipped by 0 bases and J by 1 base, with 13 bases between them. Germline V lookup: CDR1 SGDLS, CDR2 YYNGEE. The CDR3 has 17 residues. This chain's CDR3 is CASSVALGGWNTGELFF. The CDR3 DNA reads TGTGCCAGCAGCGTAGCTTTGGGGGGATGGAACACCGGGGAGCTGTTTTTT.

This clonotype was detected only a few times. The chain couples TRBV6-2 or TRBV6-3 to TRBJ2-3; the match to TRBD2 covers 9 bases. Germline CDR1 is MNHEY and CDR2 is SVGEGT. The CDR3 spans 15 residues. Losses at the gene ends were 5 bases for V and 2 bases for J; bases not matched to a gene: 5. CDR3 in DNA: TGTGCCAGCAGTGTAGGCGGGAGGGACACAGATACGCAGTATTTT. Its protein product is CASSVGGRDTDTQYF.

Ten or more counts support this clonotype. The DNA of the CDR3 is TGTGCCAGCAGAGCCGTCCCGGGGAGTGGAGAAAAACTGTTTTTT. Translated: CASRAVPGSGEKLFF. This chain connects TRBV28 to TRBJ1-4; no definite D call. V was cut by 6 bases and J by 8 bases, with 19 bases left in between. CDR1 MDHEN and CDR2 SYDVKM come from the germline V gene. The CDR3 contains 15 residues.